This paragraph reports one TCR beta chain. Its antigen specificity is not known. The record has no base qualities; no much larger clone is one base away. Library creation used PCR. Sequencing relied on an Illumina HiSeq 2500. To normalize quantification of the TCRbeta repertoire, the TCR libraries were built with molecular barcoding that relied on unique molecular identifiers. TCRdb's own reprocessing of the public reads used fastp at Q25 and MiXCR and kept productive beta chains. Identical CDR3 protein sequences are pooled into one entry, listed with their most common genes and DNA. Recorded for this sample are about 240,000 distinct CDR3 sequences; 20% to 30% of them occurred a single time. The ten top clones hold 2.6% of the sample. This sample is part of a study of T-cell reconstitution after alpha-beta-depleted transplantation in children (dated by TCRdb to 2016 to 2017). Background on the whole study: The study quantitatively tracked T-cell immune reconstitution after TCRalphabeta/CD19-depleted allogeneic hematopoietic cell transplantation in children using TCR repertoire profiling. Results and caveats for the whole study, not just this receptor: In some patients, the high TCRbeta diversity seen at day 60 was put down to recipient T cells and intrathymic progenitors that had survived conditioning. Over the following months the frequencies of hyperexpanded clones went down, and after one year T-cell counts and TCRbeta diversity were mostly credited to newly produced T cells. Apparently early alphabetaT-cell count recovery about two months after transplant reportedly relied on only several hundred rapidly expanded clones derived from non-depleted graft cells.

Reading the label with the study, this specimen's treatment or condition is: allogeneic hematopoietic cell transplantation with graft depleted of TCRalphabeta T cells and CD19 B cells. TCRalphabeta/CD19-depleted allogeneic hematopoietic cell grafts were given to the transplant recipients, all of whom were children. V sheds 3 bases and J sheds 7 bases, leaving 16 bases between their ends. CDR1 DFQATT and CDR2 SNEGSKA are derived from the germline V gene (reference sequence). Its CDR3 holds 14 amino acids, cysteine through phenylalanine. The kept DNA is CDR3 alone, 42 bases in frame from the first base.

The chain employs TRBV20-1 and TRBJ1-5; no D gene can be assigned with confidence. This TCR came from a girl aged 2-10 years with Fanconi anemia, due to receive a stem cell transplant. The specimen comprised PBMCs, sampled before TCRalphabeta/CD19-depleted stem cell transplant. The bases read TGCAGTGCTAGTATGGCACGTTTTGAACAGCCCCAGCATTTT. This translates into CSASMARFEQPQHF.